The T cell receptor (beta chain) described here comes from a study of PD-L1 blockade in urothelial cancer. Turning to the study itself: T cells numbered a median of roughly 150,000 in the blood samples.

Time point described: pretreatment peripheral blood. Trimming at V came to 3 bases and at J to 3 bases, leaving 7 bases not matched to a gene. The CDR3 sequence is 17 residues long. The germline V gene has CDR1 SGHTA and CDR2 FQGNSA. Profiled with immunoSEQ multiplex PCR; TCRdb holds only in-frame clones, not every one. The profile shows some 87,000 clones, about nine tenths of them singletons. The receptor comes from a man in his sixties with urothelial cancer. This material consisted of PBMCs, taken around atezolizumab (anti-PD-L1) treatment. This chain links TRBV7-2 with TRBJ2-3, with 12 bases matching TRBD2. CDR3 sequence: CASSFRLAGASTDTQYF. CDR3 in DNA: TGTGCCAGCAGCTTTCGACTAGCGGGAGCGTCTACAGATACGCAGTATTTT. Full variable domain (rest looked up from reference TRBV7-2 and TRBJ2-3): GAGVSQSPSNKVTEKGKDVELRCDPISGHTALYWYRQSLGQGLEFLIYFQGNSAPDKSGLPSDRFSAERTGGSVSTLTIQRTQQEDSAVYLCASSFRLAGASTDTQYFGPGTRLTVL.